Many counts were recorded for the clone carrying this T cell receptor beta chain. No antigen is known for it. This specimen comes from a study of spatial heterogeneity in lung cancer. Regarding time point: sample taken at primary tumor resection. Material for sequencing was whole RNA from tumor, nontumor lung or frozen PBMC, left unsorted. Samples were donated by 72 untreated early-stage non-small cell lung cancer patients. Via MiXCR, TCRdb re-called the 5' RACE reads, giving one row per CDR3 protein. Of about 15,000 distinct CDR3 sequences in the sample, roughly 7.7% are singletons; the top ten hold 33%. Trimming removed 3 bases at V and 3 bases at J, with 11 bases between. The CDR3 sequence is 14 residues long. CDR1 and CDR2 (germline): DFQATT, SNEGSKA (reference sequence). Findings of the study overall: At tumor resection, ubiquitous expanded TCRs were detected in blood more often than later.

Sample: PBMCs, taken at surgery. The J gene is TRBJ1-4, the V gene TRBV20-1; tentatively, D is TRBD1 (5 bases). The sequence was collected from a female donor with early-stage non-small cell lung cancer. The CDR3: CSASQGSPNEKLFF. The CDR3 DNA sequence: TGCAGTGCTAGTCAGGGCAGCCCTAATGAAAAACTGTTTTTT.